This T cell receptor (beta chain) was documented in a study of blood T cell repertoires in COVID-19. Turning to the study itself: Sites across the United States, Italy and Spain contributed samples from acute and convalescent COVID-19. Nucleic acid was either cDNA or gDNA, and it came from T cells, B-cell-depleted T cells, or PBMCs.

The V gene's germline CDR1 is SGHTA and CDR2 FQGNSA. The CDR3 sequence is 14 residues long. Trimming shortened V by 4 bases and J by 1 base, and 10 bases separated the two germline ends. In the original processing: It was from reference gene primer amplification that nucleated cell counts were estimated. Profiled with immunoSEQ multiplex PCR; TCRdb holds only in-frame clones, not every one. That table gives V, J and clone size, and the DNA gave D and trimming. The table has a few hundred thousand clones, 75% to 85% seen once. The material sequenced was peripheral blood. The sequence was obtained from a woman between 50 and 59 years old with acute or convalescent COVID-19. The chain joins TRBV7-2 to TRBJ2-5, with unresolved D. For the CDR3, the DNA is TGTGCCAGCAGCTGGTTTGCTACCCAAGAGACCCAGTACTTC. It codes for CASSWFATQETQYF.